This T cell receptor (beta chain) originates from a study of beta chain features in type 1 diabetes. The overall study: Cell yields, age and gender were similar between patients and healthy donors.

Study-wide findings and caveats: An over-representation of cells with high TCR expression could result from cDNA sequencing. The VDJ junctions of type 1 diabetes patients carried fewer insertions and more deletions. Type 1 diabetes patients had TCRB CDR3s that were shorter (moderately but significantly so) in all four CD4+ subsets.

The whole isolated RNA underwent reverse transcription, so sequencing captured expressed TCRB transcripts. Clones were read by immunoSEQ multiplex PCR, and TCRdb kept only the in-frame ones, dropping some. Of 330,000 or so clones in the sample, roughly an eighth were seen once. Concerning this clone: Its antigen is not identified.

Trimming took 5 bases from V and 3 from J; bases not matched to a gene: 4. The CDR3 extends over 13 amino acids. Germline CDR1 SGDLS, CDR2 YYNGEE. Populations obtained by sorting all exceeded 95% purity. The sequence came from a young woman with type 1 diabetes. The chain uses TRBV9 and TRBJ1-1; TRBD1 aligns across 7 bases. Material: naive CD4+ T cells from blood. Here the CDR3 DNA reads TGTGCCAGCAGTCGGGACAGACACACTGAAGCTTTCTTT. This sequence encodes CASSRDRHTEAFF.